This is a list of T cell receptor beta chains from one sample in a study of identical twins. TCRdb passed the 5' RACE reads through MiXCR, listing each CDR3 protein once. This table holds 350,000 or so distinct CDR3 sequences, 9% to 15% found once. The same sample was also studied in work on yellow fever vaccine responses in identical twins.

The sample taken for sequencing was CD8+ T cells sorted from blood. Receptors originate from a woman aged 18-35 years in good health. Both conserved end residues are part of each CDR3. A D gene is named only where the DNA matches it firmly.

v_call	d_call	j_call	cdr3_length	cdr3_aa
TRBV7-8	TRBD2	TRBJ2-1	16	CASSLGIGGASPREFF
TRBV7-9	-	TRBJ2-1	16	CASSPRGVSSYNEQFF
TRBV11-2	TRBD1	TRBJ1-2	16	CASSLESDRAGDGYTF
TRBV15	-	TRBJ2-1	14	CATSRDGAYNEQFF
TRBV5-1	TRBD1	TRBJ2-7	14	CASSHGQGAMEQYF
TRBV6-5	TRBD1	TRBJ1-2	14	CASSYSDRGEGYTF
TRBV2	-	TRBJ1-5	16	CASSWGESTPEVPQHF
TRBV5-1	-	TRBJ2-5	14	CASSPSSVQETQYF
TRBV28	TRBD1	TRBJ1-1	15	CASSLSLTGGTEAFF
TRBV11-2	-	TRBJ2-5	12	CASRPGWETQYF
TRBV5-1	TRBD1	TRBJ2-3	15	CASSLGQGKSDTQYF
TRBV7-9	TRBD1	TRBJ2-6	17	CASSFPGQSSGANVLTF
TRBV5-1	-	TRBJ1-4	14	CASSLGTFNEKLFF
TRBV29-1	-	TRBJ2-1	13	CSVAPDPGNEQFF
TRBV7-6	TRBD1	TRBJ2-5	15	CASSLGRGPGETQYF
TRBV27	-	TRBJ2-3	15	CASSPGALWADTQYF
TRBV7-6	TRBD1	TRBJ2-2	16	CASSLVGTAPTGELFF
TRBV4-2	-	TRBJ2-2	16	CASSQETVRRSGELFF
TRBV29-1	-	TRBJ2-2	13	CSVENRADGELFF
TRBV6-1	TRBD2	TRBJ2-5	17	CASSDWGLIAGKETQYF
TRBV29-1	-	TRBJ2-3	14	CSVVDSLSPDTQYF
TRBV20-1	TRBD2	TRBJ2-5	18	CSARAVGLAGGPGETQYF